The 9 T cell receptor beta chains below were found in one sample sequenced in a study of T cell responses to AZD1222 COVID-19 vaccine. The method was immunoSEQ multiplex PCR; TCRdb's version includes in-frame clones alone and lacks a portion of them. The data contain some 150,000 clones, more than 85% of them seen just once; the ten biggest clones take up approximately 3.4%. The sequenced sample was peripheral blood, obtained 28 days after the second AZD1222 dose. The source of these receptors is an adult who received the AZD1222 COVID-19 vaccine.

This chain uses TRBV27 with TRBJ2-1; 9 bases map to TRBD1. This CDR3 comprises 15 residues. The J segment lost 7 bases and the V segment lost 5 bases, leaving 9 bases of the junction unmatched. Germline CDR1 and CDR2: MNHEY and SMNVEV (reference sequence). DNA of the CDR3: TGTGCCAGCAGTACCAACAGGGGGCAGGGGAATGAGCAGTTCTTC. Translated: CASSTNRGQGNEQFF.

The chain has TRBV5-1 and TRBJ1-1; D unclear. V was shortened by 0 bases and J by 2 bases, with 5 bases between the two germline ends. The CDR3 has 13 amino acids. Per the germline V gene, CDR1 is SGHRS and CDR2 is YFSETQ. DNA of the CDR3: TGCGCCAGCAGCTTGGAAATAAACACTGAAGCTTTCTTT. This translates into CASSLEINTEAFF. The full variable domain, in which reference TRBV5-1 and TRBJ1-1 provide the parts outside the CDR3, is KAGVTQTPRYLIKTRGQQVTLSCSPISGHRSVSWYQQTPGQGLQFLFEYFSETQRNKGNFPGRFSGRQFSNSRSEMNVSTLELGDSALYLCASSLEINTEAFFGQGTRLTVV.

Details on this clone: One end of the junction does not line up with germline, which may come from a read error. This sequence joins TRBV5-1 and TRBJ2-1; D call uncertain. Per the germline V gene, CDR1 is SGHRS and CDR2 is YFSETQ. The CDR3 spans 11 residues. The CDR3 sequence is CASSSHNEQFF. The CDR3 nucleotides read TGCGCCAGCAGCTCCCACAATGAGCAGTTCTTC.

The chain joins TRBV9 to TRBJ2-1, with 7 bases aligning to TRBD2. Per the germline V gene, CDR1 is SGDLS and CDR2 is YYNGEE. The CDR3 contains 14 residues. V was pared by 0 bases and J by 7 bases, with 4 bases of the junction left unmatched. The CDR3: CASSVGTRGNEQFF. DNA for the CDR3: TGTGCCAGCAGCGTAGGGACTAGGGGTAATGAGCAGTTCTTC.

The chain combines TRBV3-1 (or the pseudogene TRBV3-2) with TRBJ1-2; no clear D. CDR3 length: 14 amino acids. Germline V gene sequence: CDR1 LGHDT, CDR2 YNNKEL (reference sequence). V gave up 0 bases and J gave up 8 bases, with 13 bases separating them. The CDR3, as DNA: TGTGCCAGCAGCCAAGATCGGGGAATGGGGGGCTACACCTTC. This translates into CASSQDRGMGGYTF.

The chain uses TRBV3-1 (or the pseudogene TRBV3-2) and TRBJ1-2; D unresolved. V lost 0 bases and J lost 1, with 12 bases in between. This CDR3 comprises 16 residues. Germline V gene data show CDR1 as LGHDT and CDR2 as YNNKEL (reference sequence). This CDR3 reads CASSQDAAGVNYGYTF. CDR3 DNA sequence: TGTGCCAGCAGCCAAGATGCCGCCGGTGTTAACTATGGCTACACCTTC.

The J gene is TRBJ1-5, the V gene TRBV5-6; tentative D call: TRBD1 (5 bases). Germline V lookup: CDR1 SGHDT, CDR2 YYEEEE. V lost 1 base to trimming and J lost 7 bases, with 12 bases between them. The CDR3 has 14 residues. The CDR3 protein is CASSLWGFGQPQHF. In nucleotides, the CDR3 is TGTGCCAGCAGCTTGTGGGGGTTTGGACAGCCCCAGCATTTT.

The chain joins TRBV7-9 to TRBJ2-7, with 12 positions matching TRBD2. The CDR3 runs 14 residues. V lost 5 bases, J lost 3 bases, and 2 bases stayed unmatched. Per germline, CDR1 SEHNR and CDR2 FQNEAQ (reference sequence). CDR3 loop: CASSPTSGSYEQYF. The CDR3 DNA reads as TGTGCCAGCAGCCCGACTAGCGGGAGCTACGAGCAGTACTTC.

The rearrangement joins TRBV18 to TRBJ2-7; no firm D call. V lost 3 bases and J lost 5, with 11 bases in between. CDR3 length: 13 residues. Germline CDR1 and CDR2: KGHSH and LQKENI. The CDR3 DNA sequence: TGTGCCAGCTCACCTCAAACAGAGGACGAGCAGTACTTC. It yields the protein CASSPQTEDEQYF.